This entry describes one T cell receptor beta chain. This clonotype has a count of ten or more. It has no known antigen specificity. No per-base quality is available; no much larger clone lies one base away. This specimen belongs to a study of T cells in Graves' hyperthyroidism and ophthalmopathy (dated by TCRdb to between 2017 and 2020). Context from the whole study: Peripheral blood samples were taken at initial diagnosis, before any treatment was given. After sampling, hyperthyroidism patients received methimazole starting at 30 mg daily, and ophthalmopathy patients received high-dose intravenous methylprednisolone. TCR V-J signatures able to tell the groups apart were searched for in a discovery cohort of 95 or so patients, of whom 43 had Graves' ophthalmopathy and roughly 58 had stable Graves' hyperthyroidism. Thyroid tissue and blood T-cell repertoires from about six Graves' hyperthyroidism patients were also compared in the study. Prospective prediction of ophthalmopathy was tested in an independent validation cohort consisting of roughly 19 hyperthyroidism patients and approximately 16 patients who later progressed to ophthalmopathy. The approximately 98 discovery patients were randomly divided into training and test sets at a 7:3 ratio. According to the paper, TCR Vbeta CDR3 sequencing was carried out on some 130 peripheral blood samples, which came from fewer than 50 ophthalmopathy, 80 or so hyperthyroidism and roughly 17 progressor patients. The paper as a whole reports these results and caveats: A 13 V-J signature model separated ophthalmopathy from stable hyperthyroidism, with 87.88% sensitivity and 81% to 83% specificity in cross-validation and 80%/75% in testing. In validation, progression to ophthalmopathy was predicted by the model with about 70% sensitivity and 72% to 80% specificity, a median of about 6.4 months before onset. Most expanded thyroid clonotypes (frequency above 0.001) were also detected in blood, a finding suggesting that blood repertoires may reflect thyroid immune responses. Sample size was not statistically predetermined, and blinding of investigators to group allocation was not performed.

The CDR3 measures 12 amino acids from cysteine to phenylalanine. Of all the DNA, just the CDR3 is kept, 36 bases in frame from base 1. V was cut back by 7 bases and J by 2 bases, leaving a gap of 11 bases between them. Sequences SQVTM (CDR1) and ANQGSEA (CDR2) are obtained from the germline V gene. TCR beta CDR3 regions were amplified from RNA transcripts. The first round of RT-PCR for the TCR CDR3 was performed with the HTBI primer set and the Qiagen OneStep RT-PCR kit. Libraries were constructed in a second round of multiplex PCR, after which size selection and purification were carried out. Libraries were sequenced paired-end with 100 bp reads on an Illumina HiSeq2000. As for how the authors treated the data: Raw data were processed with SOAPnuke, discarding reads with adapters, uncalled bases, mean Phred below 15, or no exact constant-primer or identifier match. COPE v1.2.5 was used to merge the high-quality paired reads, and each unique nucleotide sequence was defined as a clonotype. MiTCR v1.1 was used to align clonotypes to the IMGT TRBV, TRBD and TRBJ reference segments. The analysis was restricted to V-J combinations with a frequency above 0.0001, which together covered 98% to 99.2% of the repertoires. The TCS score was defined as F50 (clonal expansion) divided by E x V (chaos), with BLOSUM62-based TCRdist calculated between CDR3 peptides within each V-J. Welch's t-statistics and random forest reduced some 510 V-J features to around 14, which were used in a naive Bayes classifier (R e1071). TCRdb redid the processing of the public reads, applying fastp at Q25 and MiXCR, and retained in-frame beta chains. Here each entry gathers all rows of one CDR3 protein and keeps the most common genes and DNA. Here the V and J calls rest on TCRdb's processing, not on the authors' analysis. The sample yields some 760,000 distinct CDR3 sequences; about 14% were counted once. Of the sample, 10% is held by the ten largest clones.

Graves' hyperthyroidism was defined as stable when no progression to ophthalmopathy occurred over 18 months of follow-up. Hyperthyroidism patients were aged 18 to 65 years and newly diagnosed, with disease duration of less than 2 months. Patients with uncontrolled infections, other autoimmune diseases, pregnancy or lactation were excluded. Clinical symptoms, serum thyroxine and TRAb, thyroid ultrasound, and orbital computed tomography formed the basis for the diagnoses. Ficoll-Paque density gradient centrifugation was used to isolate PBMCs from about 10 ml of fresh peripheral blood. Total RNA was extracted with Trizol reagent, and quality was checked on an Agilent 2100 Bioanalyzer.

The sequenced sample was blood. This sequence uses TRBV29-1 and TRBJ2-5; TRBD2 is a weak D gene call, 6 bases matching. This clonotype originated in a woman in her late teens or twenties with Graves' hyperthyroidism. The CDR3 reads CSAGRLQETQYF. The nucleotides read TGCAGCGCTGGGAGGCTGCAAGAGACCCAGTACTTC.